The entry below describes one T cell receptor beta chain. Its target is unknown. Some clones are missing from TCRdb's copy, which holds only in-frame ones; the method was immunoSEQ multiplex PCR. In the table there are 35,000 to 45,000 clones, around four fifths of which are singletons. V was cut by 3 bases and J by 5 bases, with 8 bases left in between. This CDR3 spans 13 amino acids. The germline gives CDR1 MNHEY, CDR2 SMNVEV (reference sequence). These data come from a study of lymphopenia after photon versus proton radiotherapy. Study results and limitations: Post-nadir TCR diversity decline inversely tracked overall survival among those who died.

The gene calls are TRBV27 and TRBJ1-5; perhaps TRBD1 as D (5 bases). The sample here was peripheral blood, taken from a patient treated with proton-based radiotherapy. This receptor was taken from a woman aged 70-85 years with pancreatic cancer. CDR3 amino acids: CASSFMGDQPQHF. The CDR3 nucleotides are TGTGCCAGCAGTTTCATGGGGGATCAGCCCCAGCATTTT.